This is a list of T cell receptor beta chains from one sample in a study of cytomegalovirus exposure and HLA in healthy donors. This table comes from immunoSEQ multiplex PCR, and its TCRdb copy is limited to in-frame clones, with some not included. Seen here are roughly 100,000 clones, just under 95% observed once, and the top ten hold approximately 1%. Material for sequencing was PBMCs. All receptors come from a woman in her late teens or twenties in good health and CMV-seronegative. The CDR3 runs from the conserved cysteine through the conserved F or W. The D gene is left open where the match is weak. Expanded clones get a size class; other rows say once, few or many, or leave the size out.

abundance: .
j_gene: TRBJ1-2
d_gene: TRBD1
v_gene: TRBV28
CDR3aa: CASRRTGGAGGYTF
CDR3nt: TGTGCCAGCAGAAGGACAGGGGGCGCGGGTGGCTACACCTTC

abundance: .
j_gene: TRBJ1-3
d_gene: .
v_gene: TRBV5-8
CDR3aa: CASSLGANTIYF
CDR3nt: TGTGCCAGCAGCCTGGGGGCAAACACCATATATTTT

abundance: .
j_gene: TRBJ1-4
d_gene: TRBD1
v_gene: TRBV5-1
CDR3aa: CASSSEGQNNEKLFF
CDR3nt: TGCGCCAGCAGCTCAGAGGGACAGAATAATGAAAAACTGTTTTTT

abundance: .
j_gene: TRBJ2-1
d_gene: .
v_gene: TRBV7-9
CDR3aa: CASRLEGYEQFF
CDR3nt: TGTGCCAGCAGATTGGAGGGATACGAGCAGTTCTTC

abundance: .
j_gene: TRBJ1-3
d_gene: .
v_gene: TRBV7-2
CDR3aa: CASSLGLFPGNTIYF
CDR3nt: TGTGCCAGCAGCTTGGGACTATTCCCTGGAAACACCATATATTTT

abundance: .
j_gene: TRBJ1-2
d_gene: TRBD1
v_gene: TRBV10-2
CDR3aa: CASGGQVNPLTGGYTF
CDR3nt: TGCGCCAGCGGAGGACAGGTCAACCCCCTGACGGGGGGCTACACCTTC

abundance: .
j_gene: TRBJ1-1
d_gene: .
v_gene: TRBV28
CDR3aa: CASRTGNTEAFF
CDR3nt: TGTGCCAGCAGAACAGGGAACACTGAAGCTTTCTTT

abundance: .
j_gene: TRBJ2-3
d_gene: TRBD1
v_gene: TRBV19
CDR3aa: CASSSDRGQADTQYF
CDR3nt: TGTGCCAGTAGTAGTGACAGGGGGCAGGCAGATACGCAGTATTTT

abundance: .
j_gene: TRBJ1-5
d_gene: .
v_gene: TRBV7-2
CDR3aa: CASSLARGMGRGIGNQPQHF
CDR3nt: TGTGCCAGCAGCTTAGCGAGGGGAATGGGCAGGGGAATCGGCAATCAACCCCAGCATTTT

abundance: once
j_gene: TRBJ2-1
d_gene: TRBD2
v_gene: TRBV10-1
CDR3aa: CASSDRSSGGNEQFF
CDR3nt: TGCGCCAGCAGTGACCGGTCTAGCGGGGGCAATGAGCAGTTCTTC

abundance: .
j_gene: TRBJ1-1
d_gene: TRBD1
v_gene: TRBV9
CDR3aa: CASSVAGGYTEAFF
CDR3nt: TGTGCCAGCAGCGTAGCAGGGGGCTACACTGAAGCTTTCTTT

abundance: .
j_gene: TRBJ1-2
d_gene: TRBD1
v_gene: TRBV18
CDR3aa: CASSPSTGEGYGYTF
CDR3nt: TGTGCCAGCTCACCGTCGACAGGGGAGGGCTATGGCTACACCTTC

abundance: .
j_gene: TRBJ2-5
d_gene: .
v_gene: TRBV9
CDR3aa: CASSAQGTPQETQYF
CDR3nt: TGTGCCAGCAGCGCCCAGGGGACACCGCAAGAGACCCAGTACTTC

abundance: .
j_gene: TRBJ1-3
d_gene: .
v_gene: TRBV11-2
CDR3aa: CASSLDIARAGNTIYF
CDR3nt: TGTGCCAGCAGCTTAGACATCGCCAGGGCTGGAAACACCATATATTTT

abundance: .
j_gene: TRBJ2-1
d_gene: .
v_gene: TRBV18
CDR3aa: CASSPPAGVNEQFF
CDR3nt: TGTGCCAGCTCACCACCGGCAGGGGTGAATGAGCAGTTCTTC

abundance: .
j_gene: TRBJ2-5
d_gene: TRBD2
v_gene: TRBV2
CDR3aa: CASRGNVAGGETQYF
CDR3nt: TGTGCCAGCAGGGGAAACGTAGCGGGGGGAGAGACCCAGTACTTC

abundance: .
j_gene: TRBJ2-1
d_gene: .
v_gene: TRBV4-1
CDR3aa: CASSLRTNNEQFF
CDR3nt: TGCGCCAGCAGCCTTCGGACTAACAATGAGCAGTTCTTC

abundance: .
j_gene: TRBJ2-7
d_gene: TRBD1
v_gene: TRBV29-1
CDR3aa: CSVGGQGARAYEQYF
CDR3nt: TGCAGCGTTGGGGGGCAGGGGGCGCGGGCTTACGAGCAGTACTTC

abundance: .
j_gene: TRBJ2-1
d_gene: .
v_gene: TRBV6-1
CDR3aa: CASSDRGRRQFF
CDR3nt: TGTGCCAGCAGTGATCGGGGGAGAAGGCAGTTCTTC

abundance: .
j_gene: TRBJ1-5
d_gene: TRBD1
v_gene: TRBV4-2
CDR3aa: CASSQMGTGAQPQHF
CDR3nt: TGTGCCAGCAGCCAGATGGGGACAGGGGCCCAGCCCCAGCATTTT

abundance: .
j_gene: TRBJ1-2
d_gene: TRBD1
v_gene: TRBV6-1
CDR3aa: CASSQGQVGYTF
CDR3nt: TGTGCCAGCAGCCAGGGACAGGTTGGCTACACCTTC

abundance: .
j_gene: TRBJ1-4
d_gene: .
v_gene: TRBV27
CDR3aa: CASSLYEGHPTKMGNNEKLFF
CDR3nt: TGTGCCAGCAGTTTATATGAGGGACACCCCACTAAGATGGGGAATAATGAAAAACTGTTTTTT

abundance: .
j_gene: TRBJ2-7
d_gene: .
v_gene: TRBV10-1
CDR3aa: CASSVRGSGEQYF
CDR3nt: TGCGCCAGCAGTGTCCGAGGGAGCGGCGAGCAGTACTTC

abundance: .
j_gene: TRBJ2-6
d_gene: TRBD1
v_gene: TRBV29-1
CDR3aa: CSVDRAGANVLTF
CDR3nt: TGCAGCGTCGACAGGGCTGGGGCCAACGTCCTGACTTTC

abundance: .
j_gene: TRBJ2-3
d_gene: TRBD2
v_gene: TRBV28
CDR3aa: CASEAGGLKDTQYF
CDR3nt: TGTGCCAGTGAAGCGGGAGGGTTAAAAGATACGCAGTATTTT

abundance: .
j_gene: TRBJ1-1
d_gene: .
v_gene: TRBV30
CDR3aa: CAWARDGALNTEAFF
CDR3nt: TGTGCCTGGGCCAGGGATGGGGCTTTGAACACTGAAGCTTTCTTT

abundance: .
j_gene: TRBJ1-3
d_gene: .
v_gene: TRBV18
CDR3aa: CASSTVSGNTIYF
CDR3nt: TGTGCCAGCTCGACAGTATCAGGAAACACCATATATTTT

abundance: .
j_gene: TRBJ1-2
d_gene: TRBD1
v_gene: TRBV27
CDR3aa: CASSSYGTEYGYTF
CDR3nt: TGTGCCAGCAGTTCCTACGGGACAGAGTATGGCTACACCTTC